Listed below are T cell receptor beta chains from one sample, sequenced in a study of blood T cell repertoires in COVID-19. Here immunoSEQ multiplex PCR was the method, and the copy in TCRdb shows in-frame clones only, minus some. The sample lists about 260,000 clones, approximately 86% seen once, with around 9.1% in the top ten. Sequencing was done on a sample of peripheral blood. These receptors all stem from a middle-aged man who had recovered from COVID-19. Each CDR3 is given with its conserved first and last residue. D genes are given only for firm matches.

len | j_gene | v_gene | d_gene | CDR3aa
15 | TRBJ1-3 | TRBV25-1 | TRBD1 | CASSSRTGRGNTIYF
15 | TRBJ2-2 | TRBV3-1/TRBV3-2 | . | CASSQADLEAGELFF
11 | TRBJ1-2 | TRBV5-6 | . | CATSTGYGYTF
15 | TRBJ2-7 | TRBV19 | . | CASSIRGQSAHEQYF
13 | TRBJ1-2 | TRBV11-2 | . | CASSSTTISGYTF
15 | TRBJ2-1 | TRBV9 | TRBD2 | CASSPGLARGNEQFF
13 | TRBJ2-3 | TRBV5-1 | . | CASSLDLADTQYF
16 | TRBJ1-2 | TRBV6-1 | . | CASSEMRGWANYGYTF
14 | TRBJ2-7 | TRBV6-2/TRBV6-3 | . | CASSYIQGSYEQYF
15 | TRBJ1-6 | TRBV6-4 | . | CASRAGGDWRSPLHF
14 | TRBJ1-5 | TRBV15 | . | CATSRGTGDGPQHF
17 | TRBJ1-1 | TRBV13 | . | CASSLIGGLRQNTEAFF
15 | TRBJ1-1 | TRBV11-2 | . | CASTRWGLLNTEAFF
14 | TRBJ2-7 | TRBV5-1 | . | CASRPYIRDYEQYF
12 | TRBJ2-1 | TRBV7-9 | . | CASSSEHHEQFF
14 | TRBJ1-1 | TRBV15 | TRBD1 | CATSADRLGAEAFF
15 | TRBJ1-2 | TRBV18 | TRBD1 | CASSPPGQGLYGYTF
15 | TRBJ1-6 | TRBV6-5 | . | CASSYSPGSGSPLHF
14 | TRBJ2-7 | TRBV11-2 | . | CASSSGIASYEQYF
16 | TRBJ2-2 | TRBV7-9 | . | CASSLSGGEVAGELFF
17 | TRBJ1-6 | TRBV19 | . | CASSFLSTEGSQSPLHF
17 | TRBJ2-1 | TRBV27 | TRBD2 | CASSSGTSYRSYNEQFF
17 | TRBJ1-6 | TRBV5-4 | . | CASGPGGHQLRNSPLHF
15 | TRBJ2-3 | TRBV21-1 | . | CASTTSGASTDTQYF
13 | TRBJ2-1 | TRBV7-3 | . | CASSPRAGGEQFF
13 | TRBJ1-1 | TRBV12-3/TRBV12-4 | . | CASSFHRNTEAFF
14 | TRBJ2-7 | TRBV21-1 | . | CASRDRVLTYEQYF
13 | TRBJ2-7 | TRBV7-8 | . | CASSQRTRYEQYF